What follows are 14 T cell receptor beta chains derived from one specimen sequenced in a study of blood T cells in healthy people across ages. Then a second PCR, running roughly 7 to 12 cycles, was carried out with a sample-barcoded 5' primer and a J-beta primer mix. TCRdb re-called the 5' RACE reads through MiXCR, storing one row per CDR3 protein. The data contain hundreds of thousands of distinct CDR3 sequences, nearly 60% of them singletons. The material sequenced was blood. The origin of the receptors is a man younger than 40 in good health.

This chain links TRBV20-1 with TRBJ2-2, with 11 bases fitting TRBD1. The length of the CDR3 is 15 residues. Germline CDR1 reads DFQATT; CDR2 reads SNEGSKA (reference sequence). The V gene end was trimmed by 6 bases and the J gene end by 8 bases; junction bases not matched to a gene: 11. CDR3 DNA: TGCAGTGCCGGCCCAAAGGACAGGGGGCTAGGGGAGCTGTTTTTT. Protein product: CSAGPKDRGLGELFF.

The chain links TRBV6-2 or TRBV6-3 to TRBJ2-1; 8 nucleotides agree with TRBD2. V lost 6 bases, J lost 0 bases, and 4 bases stayed unmatched. Looked up from germline, CDR1 is MNHEY and CDR2 is SVGEGT. The CDR3 runs 15 residues. Written as DNA, the CDR3 is TGTGCCAGCAGGATCAGCGGGAGCTCCTACAATGAGCAGTTCTTC. It specifies CASRISGSSYNEQFF.

Here the CDR3 reads CASSLSGRGIDQYF. The DNA of the CDR3 is TGTGCCAGCAGTTTAAGCGGGCGTGGCATCGATCAGTACTTC. The chain has TRBV27 and TRBJ2-7; TRBD2 is a possible D gene (6 bases). V was shortened by 2 bases and J by 10 bases, with 18 bases between the two germline ends. Looked up from germline, CDR1 is MNHEY and CDR2 is SMNVEV (reference sequence). CDR3 length: 14 amino acids.

V is TRBV3-1 and J is TRBJ2-1; D tentatively fits TRBD1 or TRBD2 (5 bases each). Between the trimmed V and J ends, which lost 0 bases and 0 bases, there was a span of 9 bases. CDR1 is LGHDT, CDR2 YNNKEL, per germline (reference sequence). The CDR3 has 16 residues. In DNA form, the CDR3 reads TGTGCCAGCAGCCAAGATTATGGGGGCTCCTACAATGAGCAGTTCTTC. Its protein product is CASSQDYGGSYNEQFF.

This chain joins TRBV6-2 or TRBV6-3 and TRBJ2-7, with D unresolved. The closer fit of TRBJ2-1 to the DNA end suggests the J call may be wrong. The CDR3 consists of 15 residues. Per germline, CDR1 MNHEY and CDR2 SVGEGT. CDR3 coding DNA: TGTGCCAGCAGAGCCGAGAGAGTGAGCTCCTACGAGCAGTTCTTC. Translated: CASRAERVSSYEQFF.

This clonotype was seen a handful of times. The V gene is TRBV12-3 or TRBV12-4, the J gene TRBJ2-3; 8 bases are shared with TRBD1. CDR3 length: 14 residues. V shed 4 bases and J 5 bases; nucleotides not matched to a gene: 5. DNA for the CDR3: TGTGCCAGCAGTTGCGGAGGGACAGGAGATACGCAGTATTTT. It yields the protein CASSCGGTGDTQYF.

This chain connects TRBV25-1 to TRBJ2-5; weak D call: TRBD2 (7 bases). The germline CDR1 and CDR2 sequences are MGHDK and SYGVNS. V lost 4 bases to trimming and J lost 4 bases, with 16 bases between them. This CDR3 is 15 amino acids long. The CDR3 region has the DNA TGTGCCAGCAGTGGCGCGGGGGCAGGAGGAGAGACCCAGTACTTC. Translation: CASSGAGAGGETQYF.

This clonotype turned up a few times. This rearrangement joins TRBV4-3 to TRBJ2-3; TRBD1 aligns across 11 bases. The V gene end was trimmed by 4 bases and the J gene end by 1 base; junction bases not matched to a gene: 4. This CDR3 is 16 amino acids long. Germline V gene lookup returns CDR1 LGHNA and CDR2 YSLEER. CDR3 in DNA: TGCGCCAGCAGCCGAGGGACAGGGGGAGGCACAGATACGCAGTATTTT. This encodes CASSRGTGGGTDTQYF.

The rearrangement uses TRBV29-1 and TRBJ1-1, with D possibly matching TRBD1 (6 bases). CDR1 and CDR2 from the germline V gene are SQVTM and ANQGSEA. The CDR3 is 13 amino acids. Trimming pared 7 bases from V and 2 bases from J, leaving 14 bases between. The CDR3 DNA reads as TGCAGCGCCGCTACAGGGACAAACACTGAAGCTTTCTTT. Its translation: CSAATGTNTEAFF. Supplemented by reference TRBV29-1 and TRBJ1-1, the full variable domain reads SAVISQKPSRDICQRGTSLTIQCQVDSQVTMMFWYRQQPGQSLTLIATANQGSEATYESGFVIDKFPISRPNLTFSTLTVSNMSPEDSSIYLCSAATGTNTEAFFGQGTRLTVV.

The genes are TRBV11-2 and TRBJ1-5; possible D gene TRBD1, 5 bases. CDR3 length: 15 residues. Trimming took 0 bases from V and 5 from J, leaving 11 bases between them. Germline CDR1 reads SGHAT; CDR2 reads FQNNGV. CDR3 in DNA: TGTGCCAGCAGCTTAGATGGGACGAACTATCAGCCCCAGCATTTT. Protein product: CASSLDGTNYQPQHF.

The V gene is TRBV20-1, the J gene TRBJ2-3; tentatively, D is TRBD2 (5 bases). The CDR3 has 16 residues. Trimming left V 6 bases short and J 6 bases short, with 25 bases between. Per the germline V gene, CDR1 is DFQATT and CDR2 is SNEGSKA (reference sequence). The CDR3 reads CSAIPQTRTFGDTQYF. In DNA form, the CDR3 reads TGCAGTGCCATTCCTCAAACTAGGACCTTCGGTGATACGCAGTATTTT.

In its sample, this clonotype was seen a few times. V and J are TRBV20-1 and TRBJ2-3; 7 bases fit TRBD2. Germline CDR1 reads DFQATT; CDR2 reads SNEGSKA (reference sequence). V lost 6 bases, J lost 3 bases, and 3 bases stayed unmatched. This CDR3 contains 12 residues. The CDR3 spells CSANSGTDTQYF. The CDR3 DNA follows: TGCAGTGCCAATAGCGGGACAGATACGCAGTATTTT.

This chain joins TRBV7-2 and TRBJ2-7, with 8 nucleotides matching TRBD2. The CDR3 contains 13 residues. CDR1 and CDR2 (germline): SGHTA, FQGNSA. V trimming: 5 bases; J trimming: 2 bases; junction bases outside the gene matches: 2. CDR3 coding DNA: TGTGCCAGCAGCACGGGGGGGCCCTACGAGCAGTACTTC. Amino acid sequence: CASSTGGPYEQYF.

Only a few counts were recorded for this clonotype. The rearrangement uses TRBV7-2 and TRBJ2-1; TRBD2 agrees at 13 bases. The CDR3 has 16 residues. With 4 bases clipped from V and 7 bases from J, the junction kept 7 bases outside the gene matches. The germline gives CDR1 SGHTA, CDR2 FQGNSA. The CDR3: CASSWTSGGDSNEQFF. The CDR3 coding sequence is TGTGCCAGCAGCTGGACTAGCGGGGGAGATTCAAATGAGCAGTTCTTC.